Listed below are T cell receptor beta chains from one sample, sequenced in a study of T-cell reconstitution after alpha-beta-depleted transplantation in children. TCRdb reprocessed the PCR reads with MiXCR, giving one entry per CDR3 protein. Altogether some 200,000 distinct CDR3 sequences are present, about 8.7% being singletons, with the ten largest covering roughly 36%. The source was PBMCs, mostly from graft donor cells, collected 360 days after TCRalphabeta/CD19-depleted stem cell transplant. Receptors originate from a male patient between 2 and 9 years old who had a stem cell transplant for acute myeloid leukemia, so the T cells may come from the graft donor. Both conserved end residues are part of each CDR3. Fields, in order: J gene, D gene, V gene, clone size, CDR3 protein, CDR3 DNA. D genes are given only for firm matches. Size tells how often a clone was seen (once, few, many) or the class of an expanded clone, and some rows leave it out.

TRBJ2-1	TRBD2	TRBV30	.	CAWRGRGRAGEQFF	TGTGCCTGGAGGGGACGGGGGAGGGCCGGTGAGCAGTTCTTC
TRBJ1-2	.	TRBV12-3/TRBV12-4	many	CASSSQGIYGYTF	TGTGCCAGCAGTTCTCAGGGGATCTATGGCTACACCTTC
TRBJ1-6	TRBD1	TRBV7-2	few	CASSSRQGDSPLHF	TGTGCCAGCAGCTCCAGACAGGGCGATTCACCCCTCCACTTT
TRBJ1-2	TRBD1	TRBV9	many	CASSVGGQALNYGYTF	TGTGCCAGCAGCGTAGGGGGACAGGCTCTTAACTATGGCTACACCTTC
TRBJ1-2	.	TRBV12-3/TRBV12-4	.	CASSPLGGGPNYGYTF	TGTGCCAGCAGTCCCTTGGGGGGGGGGCCCAACTATGGCTACACCTTC
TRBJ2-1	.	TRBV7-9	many	CASTHGREQFF	TGTGCCAGCACCCATGGGCGGGAGCAGTTCTTC
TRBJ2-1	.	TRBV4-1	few	CASSQVLGESNEQFF	TGCGCCAGCAGCCAAGTCCTAGGGGAGAGCAATGAGCAGTTCTTC
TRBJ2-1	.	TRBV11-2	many	CASSLDLQGGDEQFF	TGTGCCAGCAGCTTAGATCTTCAGGGAGGTGATGAGCAGTTCTTC
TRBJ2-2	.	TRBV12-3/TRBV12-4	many	CASSLGWTTGELFF	TGTGCCAGCAGTTTAGGTTGGACCACCGGGGAGCTGTTTTTT
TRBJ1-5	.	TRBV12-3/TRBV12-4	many	CASSSRNQPQHF	TGTGCCAGCAGTTCACGGAATCAGCCCCAGCATTTT
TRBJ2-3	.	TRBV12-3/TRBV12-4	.	CARADTQYF	TGTGCCAGAGCTGATACGCAGTATTTT
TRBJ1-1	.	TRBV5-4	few	CASSGVPGVNTEAFF	TGTGCCAGCAGCGGCGTTCCAGGGGTGAACACTGAAGCTTTCTTT
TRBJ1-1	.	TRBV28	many	CASIAGGMNTEAFF	TGTGCCAGCATAGCAGGTGGAATGAACACTGAAGCTTTCTTT
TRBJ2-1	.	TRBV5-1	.	CASSLYGWVEQFF	TGCGCCAGCAGCTTGTATGGCTGGGTTGAGCAGTTCTTC
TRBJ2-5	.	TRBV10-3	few	CAIRPGTEKGTQYF	TGTGCCATCAGGCCCGGGACCGAAAAGGGGACCCAGTACTTC
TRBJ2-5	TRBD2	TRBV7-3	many	CASSRGGSETQYF	TGTGCCAGCAGCCGGGGGGGTTCGGAGACCCAGTACTTC
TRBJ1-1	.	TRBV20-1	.	CSAMDIFRLSNTEAFF	TGCAGTGCAATGGACATATTCCGCCTCTCGAACACTGAAGCTTTCTTT
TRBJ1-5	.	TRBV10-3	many	CAISEGDARGQPQHF	TGTGCCATCAGTGAGGGGGACGCGCGCGGTCAGCCCCAGCATTTT
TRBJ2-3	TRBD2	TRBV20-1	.	CTAGGPTSTDTQYF	TGCACCGCGGGGGGCCCGACTAGCACAGATACGCAGTATTTT
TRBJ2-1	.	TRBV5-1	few	CASRPPWRLSEGYNEQFF	TGCGCCAGCAGACCCCCTTGGCGGCTGTCTGAGGGCTACAATGAGCAGTTCTTC
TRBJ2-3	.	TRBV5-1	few	CASSLNWGDTQYF	TGCGCCAGCAGCTTGAATTGGGGAGATACGCAGTATTTT
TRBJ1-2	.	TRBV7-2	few	CASSLVFGLTGEYGYTF	TGTGCCAGCAGCTTAGTTTTCGGCCTGACAGGAGAATATGGCTACACCTTC
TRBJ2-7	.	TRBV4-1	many	CASSLRPNDEQYF	TGCGCCAGCAGCCTAAGACCCAATGACGAGCAGTACTTC
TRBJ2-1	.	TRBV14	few	CASSQDLLVGIHNEQFF	TGTGCCAGCAGCCAAGATCTCCTAGTAGGGATCCACAATGAGCAGTTCTTC